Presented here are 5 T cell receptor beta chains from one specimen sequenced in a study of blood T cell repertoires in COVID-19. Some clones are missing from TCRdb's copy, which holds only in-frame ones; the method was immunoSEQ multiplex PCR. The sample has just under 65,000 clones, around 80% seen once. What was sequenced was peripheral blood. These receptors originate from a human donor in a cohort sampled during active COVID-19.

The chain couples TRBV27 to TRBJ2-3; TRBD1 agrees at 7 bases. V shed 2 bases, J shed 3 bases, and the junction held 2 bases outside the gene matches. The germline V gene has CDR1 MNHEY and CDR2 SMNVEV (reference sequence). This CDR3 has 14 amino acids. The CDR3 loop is CASSLSRGTDTQYF. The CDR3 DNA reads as TGTGCCAGCAGTTTAAGCAGGGGGACAGATACGCAGTATTTT.

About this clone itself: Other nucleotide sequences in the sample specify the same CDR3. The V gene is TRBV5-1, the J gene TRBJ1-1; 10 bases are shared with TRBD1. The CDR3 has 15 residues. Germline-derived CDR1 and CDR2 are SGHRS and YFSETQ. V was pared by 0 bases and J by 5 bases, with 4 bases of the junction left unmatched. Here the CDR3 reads CASSLAGQGWTEAFF. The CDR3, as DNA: TGCGCCAGCAGCTTGGCGGGACAGGGGTGGACTGAAGCTTTCTTT.

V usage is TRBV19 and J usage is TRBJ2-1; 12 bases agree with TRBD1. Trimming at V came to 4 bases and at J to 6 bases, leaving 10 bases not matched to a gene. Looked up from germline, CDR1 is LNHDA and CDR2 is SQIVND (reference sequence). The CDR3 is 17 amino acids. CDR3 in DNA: TGTGCCAGTAGTAAGGGTAAGGGGACAGGGGGCTCCAATGAGCAGTTCTTC. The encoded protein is CASSKGKGTGGSNEQFF.

CDR3 DNA sequence: TGCGCCAGCAGCGAAGGTAAGGGGTACACTGAAGCTTTCTTT. It specifies CASSEGKGYTEAFF. The J gene is TRBJ1-1, the V gene TRBV5-1, with a weak D call TRBD1 (5 bases). The V end lost 4 bases, the J end lost 3 bases, and 13 bases lay between the germline ends. The CDR3 length is 14 residues. CDR1 and CDR2 (germline): SGHRS, YFSETQ.

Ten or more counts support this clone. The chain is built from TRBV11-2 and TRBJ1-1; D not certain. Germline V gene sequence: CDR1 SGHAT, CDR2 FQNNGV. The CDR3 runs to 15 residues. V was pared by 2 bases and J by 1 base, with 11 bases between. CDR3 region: CASSLKVGGNTEAFF. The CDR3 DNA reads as TGTGCCAGCAGCTTAAAGGTCGGAGGGAACACTGAAGCTTTCTTT. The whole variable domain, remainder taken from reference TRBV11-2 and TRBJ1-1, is EAGVAQSPRYKIIEKRQSVAFWCNPISGHATLYWYQQILGQGPKLLIQFQNNGVVDDSQLPKDRFSAERLKGVDSTLKIQPAKLEDSAVYLCASSLKVGGNTEAFFGQGTRLTVV.